The rows below give T cell receptor beta chains drawn from one sample of a study of cytomegalovirus exposure and HLA in healthy donors. This table comes from immunoSEQ multiplex PCR, and its TCRdb copy is limited to in-frame clones, with some not included. Of roughly 67,000 clones listed, 90% to 95% were seen once; the top ten hold 3.1%. Sequenced sample: PBMCs. These receptors were collected from a man aged 18 to 29 in good health and CMV-seronegative. Both conserved end residues are part of each CDR3. Each record gives: V gene, D gene, J gene, clone size, CDR3 protein, CDR3 DNA. The D gene is left open where the match is weak. Some rows mark clone size as missing; the rest say once, few, many or name a class of expanded clone.

v_call: TRBV18; d_call: -; j_call: TRBJ1-2; clone_size: -; cdr3_aa: CASSPYQTPLTGDYGYTF; cdr3_nt: TGTGCCAGCTCACCATACCAGACGCCCCTTACGGGGGACTATGGCTACACCTTC
v_call: TRBV28; d_call: TRBD1; j_call: TRBJ1-1; clone_size: -; cdr3_aa: CASSFSGQGESTEAFF; cdr3_nt: TGTGCCAGCAGTTTCTCCGGACAGGGAGAATCCACTGAAGCTTTCTTT
v_call: TRBV18; d_call: -; j_call: TRBJ1-1; clone_size: -; cdr3_aa: CASSPKGDTEAFF; cdr3_nt: TGTGCCAGCTCACCCAAAGGGGACACTGAAGCTTTCTTT
v_call: TRBV29-1; d_call: -; j_call: TRBJ2-6; clone_size: -; cdr3_aa: CSVEGQSSGANVLTF; cdr3_nt: TGCAGCGTTGAAGGACAGAGCTCTGGGGCCAACGTCCTGACTTTC
v_call: TRBV5-6; d_call: TRBD1; j_call: TRBJ2-5; clone_size: -; cdr3_aa: CASSLFNRQGGETQYF; cdr3_nt: TGTGCCAGCAGCTTATTCAACAGACAGGGTGGAGAGACCCAGTACTTC
v_call: TRBV5-1; d_call: TRBD2; j_call: TRBJ2-1; clone_size: -; cdr3_aa: CASSLASGLLDEQFF; cdr3_nt: TGCGCCAGCAGCTTGGCTAGCGGCTTATTGGATGAGCAGTTCTTC
v_call: TRBV27; d_call: TRBD1; j_call: TRBJ1-2; clone_size: -; cdr3_aa: CASRLQGAGESNYGYTF; cdr3_nt: TGTGCCAGCAGGCTACAGGGGGCTGGGGAATCGAACTATGGCTACACCTTC
v_call: TRBV5-1; d_call: TRBD2; j_call: TRBJ2-7; clone_size: -; cdr3_aa: CASSLRGLVPYEQYF; cdr3_nt: TGCGCCAGCAGCTTGAGGGGACTAGTCCCCTACGAGCAGTACTTC
v_call: TRBV7-8; d_call: TRBD2; j_call: TRBJ2-7; clone_size: once; cdr3_aa: CASGGTSGYEQYF; cdr3_nt: TGTGCCAGCGGCGGGACTAGCGGGTACGAGCAGTACTTC
v_call: TRBV18; d_call: TRBD1; j_call: TRBJ2-7; clone_size: -; cdr3_aa: CASSGGTGNSYEQYF; cdr3_nt: TGTGCCAGCTCAGGGGGGACAGGCAACTCCTACGAGCAGTACTTC
v_call: TRBV23-1; d_call: TRBD1; j_call: TRBJ1-2; clone_size: -; cdr3_aa: CASSQAPRRGDRGGYTF; cdr3_nt: TGCGCCAGCAGTCAAGCACCCCGGCGGGGGGACAGGGGTGGCTACACCTTC
v_call: TRBV7-2; d_call: -; j_call: TRBJ2-7; clone_size: -; cdr3_aa: CASSLGTLNYEQYF; cdr3_nt: TGTGCCAGCAGCTTAGGGACATTAAACTACGAGCAGTACTTC
v_call: TRBV28; d_call: TRBD2; j_call: TRBJ2-7; clone_size: -; cdr3_aa: CASSPLAGGHEQYF; cdr3_nt: TGTGCCAGCAGTCCTCTAGCGGGAGGCCACGAGCAGTACTTC
v_call: TRBV18; d_call: -; j_call: TRBJ1-2; clone_size: -; cdr3_aa: CASSPPPNNYGYTF; cdr3_nt: TGTGCCAGCTCACCACCCCCCAATAACTATGGCTACACCTTC
v_call: TRBV10-3; d_call: -; j_call: TRBJ1-1; clone_size: -; cdr3_aa: CAISELQGVRTEAFF; cdr3_nt: TGTGCCATCAGTGAACTACAGGGTGTGAGGACTGAAGCTTTCTTT
v_call: TRBV28; d_call: TRBD2; j_call: TRBJ2-1; clone_size: -; cdr3_aa: CASIFNGGAVYNEQFF; cdr3_nt: TGTGCCAGCATCTTTAACGGGGGGGCGGTGTACAATGAGCAGTTCTTC
v_call: TRBV9; d_call: TRBD2; j_call: TRBJ2-1; clone_size: -; cdr3_aa: CASSETGGRPAHEQFF; cdr3_nt: TGTGCCAGCAGCGAGACAGGCGGGAGGCCCGCTCATGAGCAGTTCTTC
v_call: TRBV27; d_call: -; j_call: TRBJ2-5; clone_size: -; cdr3_aa: CASSPSGFSETQYF; cdr3_nt: TGTGCCAGCAGTCCGTCAGGGTTTTCGGAGACCCAGTACTTC
v_call: TRBV7-2; d_call: -; j_call: TRBJ2-5; clone_size: -; cdr3_aa: CASSRRLQETQYF; cdr3_nt: TGTGCCAGCAGCCGGCGACTCCAAGAGACCCAGTACTTC
v_call: TRBV19; d_call: -; j_call: TRBJ1-5; clone_size: -; cdr3_aa: CASSRGNQPQHF; cdr3_nt: TGTGCCAGTAGCAGGGGCAATCAGCCCCAGCATTTT
v_call: TRBV30; d_call: -; j_call: TRBJ2-2; clone_size: few; cdr3_aa: CAWILSLNTGELFF; cdr3_nt: TGTGCCTGGATTCTTAGCTTGAACACCGGGGAGCTGTTTTTT
v_call: TRBV28; d_call: TRBD1; j_call: TRBJ2-1; clone_size: -; cdr3_aa: CASSFKFGPGGNEQFF; cdr3_nt: TGTGCCAGCAGCTTCAAGTTTGGCCCAGGGGGAAATGAGCAGTTCTTC
v_call: TRBV19; d_call: TRBD2; j_call: TRBJ2-1; clone_size: once; cdr3_aa: CASSILAGGRDEQFF; cdr3_nt: TGTGCCAGTAGTATATTGGCGGGAGGCCGGGATGAGCAGTTCTTC
v_call: TRBV5-1; d_call: -; j_call: TRBJ1-1; clone_size: -; cdr3_aa: CASSLDTVVTEAFF; cdr3_nt: TGCGCCAGCAGCTTGGATACGGTGGTAACTGAAGCTTTCTTT
v_call: TRBV29-1; d_call: -; j_call: TRBJ2-4; clone_size: -; cdr3_aa: CSLRCSKLAKNIQYF; cdr3_nt: TGCAGCCTCCGTTGTAGTAAACTAGCCAAAAACATTCAGTACTTC
v_call: TRBV19; d_call: TRBD1; j_call: TRBJ1-5; clone_size: -; cdr3_aa: CATRDSYNQPQHF; cdr3_nt: TGTGCCACTAGGGACAGTTACAATCAGCCCCAGCATTTT
v_call: TRBV6-1; d_call: -; j_call: TRBJ2-7; clone_size: -; cdr3_aa: CASSERDSYEQYF; cdr3_nt: TGTGCCAGCAGTGAACGGGATTCCTACGAGCAGTACTTC
v_call: TRBV4-3; d_call: -; j_call: TRBJ2-6; clone_size: -; cdr3_aa: CASSQDGTSGANVLTF; cdr3_nt: TGCGCCAGCAGCCAAGATGGGACTTCTGGGGCCAACGTCCTGACTTTC
v_call: TRBV18; d_call: -; j_call: TRBJ1-1; clone_size: -; cdr3_aa: CASSAAQGGSPF; cdr3_nt: TGTGCCAGCTCGGCGGCGCAGGGAGGTTCCCCGTTT
v_call: TRBV7-2; d_call: -; j_call: TRBJ1-5; clone_size: -; cdr3_aa: CASSSRGGNQPQHF; cdr3_nt: TGTGCCAGCAGCTCTAGGGGTGGCAATCAGCCCCAGCATTTT
v_call: TRBV7-8; d_call: -; j_call: TRBJ2-7; clone_size: -; cdr3_aa: CASSFEGGVEQYF; cdr3_nt: TGTGCCAGCAGTTTCGAGGGGGGGGTCGAGCAGTACTTC
v_call: TRBV30; d_call: TRBD1; j_call: TRBJ2-7; clone_size: -; cdr3_aa: CAWSGDRGSSYEQYF; cdr3_nt: TGTGCCTGGAGCGGCGACAGGGGCAGCTCCTACGAGCAGTACTTC
v_call: TRBV7-2; d_call: -; j_call: TRBJ2-7; clone_size: once; cdr3_aa: CASSSAGDLGYEQYF; cdr3_nt: TGTGCCAGCAGCTCCGCAGGGGATCTGGGCTACGAGCAGTACTTC
v_call: TRBV11-2; d_call: -; j_call: TRBJ1-1; clone_size: -; cdr3_aa: CASSSLAEVEAFF; cdr3_nt: TGTGCCAGCAGCTCGCTGGCGGAGGTTGAAGCTTTCTTT
v_call: TRBV4-3; d_call: -; j_call: TRBJ2-5; clone_size: -; cdr3_aa: CASSQGQGTEETQYF; cdr3_nt: TGCGCCAGCAGCCAAGGCCAGGGGACCGAAGAGACCCAGTACTTC
v_call: TRBV30; d_call: -; j_call: TRBJ1-5; clone_size: -; cdr3_aa: CARRGRTSPRDF; cdr3_nt: TGTGCCCGGAGAGGGAGGACGTCACCAAGGGATTTT
v_call: TRBV28; d_call: TRBD2; j_call: TRBJ2-5; clone_size: once; cdr3_aa: CASSFGAGGPTQETQYF; cdr3_nt: TGTGCCAGCAGTTTCGGAGCGGGAGGTCCAACACAAGAGACCCAGTACTTC
v_call: TRBV2; d_call: TRBD2; j_call: TRBJ2-3; clone_size: -; cdr3_aa: CASSVLAGEGSTDTQYF; cdr3_nt: TGTGCCAGCAGTGTACTAGCGGGAGAGGGAAGCACAGATACGCAGTATTTT
v_call: TRBV7-2; d_call: TRBD2; j_call: TRBJ2-7; clone_size: -; cdr3_aa: CASSLGLAVSYEQYF; cdr3_nt: TGTGCCAGCAGCTTAGGGCTAGCGGTTTCCTACGAGCAGTACTTC
v_call: TRBV27; d_call: TRBD1; j_call: TRBJ2-7; clone_size: -; cdr3_aa: CASSLRFPAADRGLNYEQYF; cdr3_nt: TGTGCCAGCAGTTTAAGATTTCCCGCCGCCGACAGGGGGCTGAATTACGAGCAGTACTTC
v_call: TRBV7-3; d_call: -; j_call: TRBJ2-5; clone_size: -; cdr3_aa: CASSRSGIQETQYF; cdr3_nt: TGTGCCAGCAGCCGCAGCGGAATCCAAGAGACCCAGTACTTC
v_call: TRBV7-9; d_call: TRBD1; j_call: TRBJ2-1; clone_size: -; cdr3_aa: CASTPGGRQGVEIF; cdr3_nt: TGTGCCAGCACCCCAGGGGGCCGACAGGGGGTTGAGATCTTC